This TCR beta chain originates from a study of cytomegalovirus exposure and HLA in healthy donors. Researchers ran the PCR with 60 Vbeta and 13 Jbeta primers. The repertoire was sequenced with immunoSEQ multiplex PCR; TCRdb's copy has only in-frame clones and lacks some. Found here are tens of thousands of clones; the top ten clones hold under 15%. The V gene's germline CDR1 is LGHNA and CDR2 YNFKEQ. Trimming removed 0 bases from V and 2 bases from J; junction bases left unmatched: 13. The CDR3 runs 19 residues. J is TRBJ2-5 and V is TRBV4-2, with 9 nucleotides matching TRBD2. The sample was PBMCs. This receptor was taken from a man aged 18 to 35 in good health and CMV-seropositive. The CDR3 spells CASSQEGDFGSGSQETQYF. CDR3 bases: TGTGCCAGCAGCCAAGAGGGGGACTTTGGTAGCGGGAGTCAAGAGACCCAGTACTTC.